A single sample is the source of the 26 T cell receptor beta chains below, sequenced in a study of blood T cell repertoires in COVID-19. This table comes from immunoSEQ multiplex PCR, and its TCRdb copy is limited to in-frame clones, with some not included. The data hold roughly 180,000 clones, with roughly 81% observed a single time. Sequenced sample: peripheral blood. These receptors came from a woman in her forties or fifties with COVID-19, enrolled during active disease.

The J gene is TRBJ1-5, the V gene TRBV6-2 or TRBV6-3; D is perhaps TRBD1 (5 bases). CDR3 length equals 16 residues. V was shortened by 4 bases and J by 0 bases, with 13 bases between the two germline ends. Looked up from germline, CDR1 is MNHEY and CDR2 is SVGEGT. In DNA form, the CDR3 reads TGTGCCAGCAGTTCTCGGGGGATAAATAGCAATCAGCCCCAGCATTTT. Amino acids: CASSSRGINSNQPQHF.

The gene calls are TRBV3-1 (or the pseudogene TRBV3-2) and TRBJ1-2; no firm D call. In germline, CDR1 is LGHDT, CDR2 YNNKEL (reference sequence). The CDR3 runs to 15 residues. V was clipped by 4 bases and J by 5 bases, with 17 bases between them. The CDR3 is CASSPIESAEYGYTF. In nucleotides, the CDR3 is TGTGCCAGCAGCCCTATAGAGTCTGCCGAGTATGGCTACACCTTC.

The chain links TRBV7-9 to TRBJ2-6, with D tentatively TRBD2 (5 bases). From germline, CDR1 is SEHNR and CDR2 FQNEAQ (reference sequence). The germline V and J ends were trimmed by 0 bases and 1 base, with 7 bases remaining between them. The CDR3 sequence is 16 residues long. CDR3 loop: CASSLAGLSGANVLTF. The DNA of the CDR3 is TGTGCCAGCAGCTTAGCCGGACTTTCTGGGGCCAACGTCCTGACTTTC.

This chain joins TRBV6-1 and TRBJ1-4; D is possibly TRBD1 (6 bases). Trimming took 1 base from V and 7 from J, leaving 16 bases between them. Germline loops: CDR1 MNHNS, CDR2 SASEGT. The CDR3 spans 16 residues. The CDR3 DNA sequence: TGTGCCAGCAGTGAAGACGGACAGTCGATTCGTGAAAAACTGTTTTTT. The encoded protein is CASSEDGQSIREKLFF.

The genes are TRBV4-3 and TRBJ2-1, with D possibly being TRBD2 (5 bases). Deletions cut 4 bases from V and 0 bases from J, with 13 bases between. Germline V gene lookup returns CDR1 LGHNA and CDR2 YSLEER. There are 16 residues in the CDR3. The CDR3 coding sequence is TGCGCCAGCAGCCCTGGACTCTTCGTCTCCTACAATGAGCAGTTCTTC. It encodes CASSPGLFVSYNEQFF.

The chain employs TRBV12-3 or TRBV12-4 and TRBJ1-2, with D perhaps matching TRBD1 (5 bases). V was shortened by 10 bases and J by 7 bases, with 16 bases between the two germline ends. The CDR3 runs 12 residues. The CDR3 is CAILWGGSGYTF. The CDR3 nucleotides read TGTGCCATACTATGGGGGGGATCTGGCTACACCTTC.

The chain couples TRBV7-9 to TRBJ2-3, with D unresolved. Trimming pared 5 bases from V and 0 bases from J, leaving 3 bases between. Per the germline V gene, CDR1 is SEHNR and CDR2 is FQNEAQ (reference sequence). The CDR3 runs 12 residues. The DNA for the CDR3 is TGTGCCAGCAGCATAAGCACAGATACGCAGTATTTT. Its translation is CASSISTDTQYF.

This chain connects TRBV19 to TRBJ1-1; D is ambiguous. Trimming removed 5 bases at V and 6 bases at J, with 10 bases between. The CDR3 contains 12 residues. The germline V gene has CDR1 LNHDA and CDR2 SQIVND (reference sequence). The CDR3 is CASSVRESEAFF. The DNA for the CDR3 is TGTGCCAGTAGTGTGAGGGAGTCTGAAGCTTTCTTT.

CDR3 nucleotide sequence: TGTGCCAGCGGCGACAGAACTCAGCCCCAGCATTTT. As protein: CASGDRTQPQHF. The rearrangement uses TRBV3-1 (or the pseudogene TRBV3-2) and TRBJ1-5; D perhaps matches TRBD1 (5 bases). The germline gives CDR1 LGHDT, CDR2 YNNKEL (reference sequence). Trimming cost V 8 bases and J 6 bases, with 11 bases left between them. The CDR3 length is 12 residues.

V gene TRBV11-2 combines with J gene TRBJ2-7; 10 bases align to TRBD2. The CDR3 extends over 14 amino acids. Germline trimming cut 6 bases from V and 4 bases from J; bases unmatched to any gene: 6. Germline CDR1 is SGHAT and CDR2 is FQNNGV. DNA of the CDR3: TGTGCCAGCAGACCCAGCGGGGGGGCGTACGAGCAGTACTTC. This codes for CASRPSGGAYEQYF. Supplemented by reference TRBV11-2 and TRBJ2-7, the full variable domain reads EAGVAQSPRYKIIEKRQSVAFWCNPISGHATLYWYQQILGQGPKLLIQFQNNGVVDDSQLPKDRFSAERLKGVDSTLKIQPAKLEDSAVYLCASRPSGGAYEQYFGPGTRLTVT.

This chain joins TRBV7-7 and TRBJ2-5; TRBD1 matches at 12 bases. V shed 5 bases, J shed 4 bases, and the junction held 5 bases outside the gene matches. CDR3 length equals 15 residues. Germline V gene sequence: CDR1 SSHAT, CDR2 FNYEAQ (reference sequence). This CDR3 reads CASSPQGQGAETQYF. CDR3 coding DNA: TGTGCCAGCAGCCCCCAGGGACAGGGGGCAGAGACCCAGTACTTC.

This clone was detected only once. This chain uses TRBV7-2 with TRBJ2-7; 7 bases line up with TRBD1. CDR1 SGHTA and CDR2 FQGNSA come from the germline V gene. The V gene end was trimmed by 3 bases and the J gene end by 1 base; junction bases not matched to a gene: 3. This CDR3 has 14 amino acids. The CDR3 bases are TGTGCCAGCAGCTTCCCGGGACAGTCCTACGAGCAGTACTTC. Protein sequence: CASSFPGQSYEQYF.

CDR3 loop: CASSLGRSVTRDTQYF. CDR3 in DNA: TGTGCCAGCAGCTTAGGTCGTAGCGTAACGAGAGATACGCAGTATTTT. V gene TRBV7-3 combines with J gene TRBJ2-3; possibly TRBD2 for D (5 bases). Germline values: CDR1 SGHTA, CDR2 FQGTGA. V gave up 2 bases and J gave up 5 bases, with 17 bases separating them. The CDR3 length is 16 residues.

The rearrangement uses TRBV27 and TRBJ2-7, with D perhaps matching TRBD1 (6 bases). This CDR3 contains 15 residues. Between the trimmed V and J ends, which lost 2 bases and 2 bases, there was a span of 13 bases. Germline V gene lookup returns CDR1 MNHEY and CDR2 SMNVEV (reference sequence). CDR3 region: CASSLGLDRTYEQYF. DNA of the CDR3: TGTGCCAGCAGTTTAGGGCTGGACAGAACCTACGAGCAGTACTTC.

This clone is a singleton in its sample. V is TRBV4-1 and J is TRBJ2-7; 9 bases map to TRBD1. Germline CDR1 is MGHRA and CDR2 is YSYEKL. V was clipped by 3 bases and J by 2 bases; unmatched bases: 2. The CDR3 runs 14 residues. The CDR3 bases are TGCGCCAGCAGCCAGGGACAGGGCGCCTACGAGCAGTACTTC. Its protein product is CASSQGQGAYEQYF.

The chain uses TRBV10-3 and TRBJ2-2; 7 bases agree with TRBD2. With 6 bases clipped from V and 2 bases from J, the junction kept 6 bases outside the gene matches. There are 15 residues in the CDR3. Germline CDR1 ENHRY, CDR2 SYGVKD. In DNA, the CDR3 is TGTGCCATCAGAGTCGCTAGCGGAAACACCGGGGAGCTGTTTTTT. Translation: CAIRVASGNTGELFF.

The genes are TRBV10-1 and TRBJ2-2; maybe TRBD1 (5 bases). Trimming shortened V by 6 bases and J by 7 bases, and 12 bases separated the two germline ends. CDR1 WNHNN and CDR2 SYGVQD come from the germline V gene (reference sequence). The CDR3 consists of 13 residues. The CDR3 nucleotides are TGCGCCAGCAGGCAGCAGGGTAACGGGGAGCTGTTTTTT. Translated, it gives CASRQQGNGELFF.

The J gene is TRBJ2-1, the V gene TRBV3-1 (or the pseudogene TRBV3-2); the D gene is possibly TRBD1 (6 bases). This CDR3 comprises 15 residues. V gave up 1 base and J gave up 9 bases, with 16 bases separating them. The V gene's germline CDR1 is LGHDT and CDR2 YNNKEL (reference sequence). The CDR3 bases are TGTGCCAGCAGCCAAGGACCAGGGGAGAACGGTGAGCAGTTCTTC. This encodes CASSQGPGENGEQFF.

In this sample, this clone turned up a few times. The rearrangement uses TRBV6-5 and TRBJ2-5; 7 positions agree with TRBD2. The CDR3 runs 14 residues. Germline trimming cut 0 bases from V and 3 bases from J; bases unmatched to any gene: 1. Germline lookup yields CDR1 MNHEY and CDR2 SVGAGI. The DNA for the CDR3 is TGTGCCAGCAGTTACTCGGGGGGGGAAGAGACCCAGTACTTC. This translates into CASSYSGGEETQYF.

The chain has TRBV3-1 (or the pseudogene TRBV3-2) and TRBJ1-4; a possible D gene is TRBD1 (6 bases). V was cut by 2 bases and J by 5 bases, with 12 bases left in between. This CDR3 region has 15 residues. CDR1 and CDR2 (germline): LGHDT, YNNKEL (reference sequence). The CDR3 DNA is TGTGCCAGCAGCCAAAACGGACAGCAAAATGAAAAACTGTTTTTT. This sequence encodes CASSQNGQQNEKLFF.

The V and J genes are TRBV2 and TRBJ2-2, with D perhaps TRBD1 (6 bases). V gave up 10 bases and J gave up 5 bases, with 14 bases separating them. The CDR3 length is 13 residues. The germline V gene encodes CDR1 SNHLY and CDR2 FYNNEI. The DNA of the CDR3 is TGTGCCACCATCTACAGGGAAACCGGGGAGCTGTTTTTT. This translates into CATIYRETGELFF.

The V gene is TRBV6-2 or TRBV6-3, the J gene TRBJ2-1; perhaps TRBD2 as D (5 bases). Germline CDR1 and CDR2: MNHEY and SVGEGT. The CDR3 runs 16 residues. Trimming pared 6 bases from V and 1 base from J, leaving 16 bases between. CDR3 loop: CASSRVAGLSYNEQFF. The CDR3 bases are TGTGCCAGCAGCCGAGTGGCGGGTCTTTCCTACAATGAGCAGTTCTTC.

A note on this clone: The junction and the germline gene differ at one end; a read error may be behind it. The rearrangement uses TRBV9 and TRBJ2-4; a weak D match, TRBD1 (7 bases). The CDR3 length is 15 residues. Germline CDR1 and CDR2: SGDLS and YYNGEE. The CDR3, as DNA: TGTGCCAGCAGCCCAGGGGGGACAGCCCAAAACATTCAGTACTTC. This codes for CASSPGGTAQNIQYF.

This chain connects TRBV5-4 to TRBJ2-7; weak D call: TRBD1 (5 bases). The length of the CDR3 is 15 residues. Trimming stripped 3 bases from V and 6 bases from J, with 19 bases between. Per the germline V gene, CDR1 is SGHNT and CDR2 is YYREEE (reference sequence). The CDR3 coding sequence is TGTGCCAGCAGCTACCAGGGTGGCACCCTACTCGAGCAGTACTTC. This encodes CASSYQGGTLLEQYF.

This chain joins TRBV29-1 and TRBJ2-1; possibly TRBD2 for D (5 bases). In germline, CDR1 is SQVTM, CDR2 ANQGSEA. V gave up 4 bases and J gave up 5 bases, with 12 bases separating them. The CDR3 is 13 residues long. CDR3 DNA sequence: TGCAGCGTTGTTGAGGGAACTGACAATGAGCAGTTCTTC. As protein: CSVVEGTDNEQFF.

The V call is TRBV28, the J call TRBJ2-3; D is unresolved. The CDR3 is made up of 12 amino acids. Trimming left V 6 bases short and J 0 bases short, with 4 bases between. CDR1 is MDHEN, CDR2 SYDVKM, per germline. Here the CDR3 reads CASRRSTDTQYF. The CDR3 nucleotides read TGTGCCAGCAGGAGAAGCACAGATACGCAGTATTTT.